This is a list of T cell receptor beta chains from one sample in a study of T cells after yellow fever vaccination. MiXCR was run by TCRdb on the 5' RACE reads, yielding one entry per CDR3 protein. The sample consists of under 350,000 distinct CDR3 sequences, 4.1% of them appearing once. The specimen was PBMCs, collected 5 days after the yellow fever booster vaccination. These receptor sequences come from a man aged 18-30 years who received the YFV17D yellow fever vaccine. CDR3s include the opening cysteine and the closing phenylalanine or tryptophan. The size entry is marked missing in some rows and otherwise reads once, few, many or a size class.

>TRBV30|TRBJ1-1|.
CAWGMNTEAFF
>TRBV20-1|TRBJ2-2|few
CSAPSGGADGELFF
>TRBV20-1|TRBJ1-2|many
CSARDGGLPSALSGYTF
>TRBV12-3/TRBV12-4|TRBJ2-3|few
CASSLGGGTHTDTQYF
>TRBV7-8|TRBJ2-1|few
CASSSQGQRNEQFF
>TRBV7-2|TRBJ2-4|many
CASSYQGRAKNIQYF
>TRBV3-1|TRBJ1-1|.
CASSQERDTEAFF
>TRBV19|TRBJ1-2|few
CASSITGVGYTF
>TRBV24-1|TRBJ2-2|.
CATSDLGDTGELFF
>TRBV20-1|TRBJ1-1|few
CSAPLMGLPEAFF
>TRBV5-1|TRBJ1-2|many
CASSSGQGTYGYTF
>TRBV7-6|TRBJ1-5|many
CASSENQGQPQHF
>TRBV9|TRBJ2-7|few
CASSVTSGAYEQYF
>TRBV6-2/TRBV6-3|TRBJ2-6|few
CASSYRVYGANVLTF
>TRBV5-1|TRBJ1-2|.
CASSPWGTSNYGYTF
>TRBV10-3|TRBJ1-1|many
CAISKPPGNTEAFF
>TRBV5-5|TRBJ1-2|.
CASSLSGRLNGYTF
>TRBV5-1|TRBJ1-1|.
CASADGSGITEAFF
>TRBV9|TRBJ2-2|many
CASSVSLAGAGTGELFF
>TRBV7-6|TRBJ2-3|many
CASSVLAGGVTDTQYF
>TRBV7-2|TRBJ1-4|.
CASSSPPPPNEKLFF
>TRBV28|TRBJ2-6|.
CASSAAGRSNVLTF
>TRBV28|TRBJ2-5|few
CASQKGGQETQYF
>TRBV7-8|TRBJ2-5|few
CASSSRQGAETQYF
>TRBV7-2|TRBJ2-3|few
CASSLFRSGGAEDTQYF
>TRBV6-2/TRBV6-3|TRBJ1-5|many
CASSVRGSNQPQHF
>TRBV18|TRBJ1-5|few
CASSPRGVGDQPQHF
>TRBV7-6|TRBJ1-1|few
CASSPPAPNTEAFF
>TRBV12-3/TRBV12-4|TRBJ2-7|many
CASSSRWTGRSHEQYF
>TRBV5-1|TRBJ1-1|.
CASSWRGRNTEAFF
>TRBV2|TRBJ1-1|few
CASDRGLVGYLNTEAFF
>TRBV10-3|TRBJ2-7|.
CAISKGQGQSYEQYF
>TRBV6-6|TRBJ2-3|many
CASSYRASTRDTQYF
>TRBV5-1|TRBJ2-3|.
CASSYSGGLGGDTQYF
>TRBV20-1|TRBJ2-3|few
CSARTGPMDTQYF
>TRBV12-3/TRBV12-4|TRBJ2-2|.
CASSPTSGGQNTGELFF
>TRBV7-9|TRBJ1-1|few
CASSLYSVNTEAFF
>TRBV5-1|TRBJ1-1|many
CASSLGGRMNTEAFF
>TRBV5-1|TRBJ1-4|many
CASSFEGQGREKLFF
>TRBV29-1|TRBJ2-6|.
CSVGTGPLSGANVLTF
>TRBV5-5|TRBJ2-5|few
CASSLVVRQKETQYF
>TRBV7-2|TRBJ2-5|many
CASSLGGASGAPRETQYF
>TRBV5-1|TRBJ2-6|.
CASSPATFSGANVLTF
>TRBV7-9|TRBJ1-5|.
CASSLAWDQPQHF
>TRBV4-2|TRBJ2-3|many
CASSQKLIGDRDTDTQYF
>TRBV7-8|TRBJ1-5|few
CASSSGDPGRPQHF